This record covers a single T cell receptor (beta chain). Its antigen specificity is not known. No much larger clone is present one base from it, and per-base qualities are unavailable. The receptor library was made with the immunoSEQ multiplex PCR assay. The multiplex PCR relied on a mix of 60 forward primers for TCR Vbeta segments and 13 reverse primers for TCR Jbeta segments. Amplification of the CDR3 region of rearranged TCR beta genes was performed with a multiplex PCR assay on genomic DNA. On the Illumina HiSeq System, the amplified TCR beta libraries were sequenced as 87-base-pair reads. The authors processed their data as follows. A later analysis counted approximately 84 million unique TCR beta chains across the 550 to 800 repertoires, and around 9.9 million of these chains were shared by at least two donors. A nearest-neighbor algorithm error-corrected the raw reads and collapsed the reads into unique sequences, merging closely related sequences to remove PCR and sequencing errors. V, D and J gene segments were assigned by aligning CDR3 sequences to IMGT reference sequences. For a sequence to be retained, a match of at least six nucleotides to both a V gene segment and a J gene segment was required. Rearrangements were called productive when the CDR3 lacked stop codons and stayed in frame with V and J; all others were non-productive. Following IMGT convention, CDR3 was defined as the stretch from the second conserved V-encoded cysteine to the conserved J-encoded phenylalanine. The earlier analysis of a few hundred of the donors excluded sequences that lacked an unambiguous match to a single V gene segment. In an earlier analysis of several hundred of the donors, V segments were called functional above 56.7% productive rearrangements and were called segregating when the between-donor standard deviation exceeded 5%. A statistical classification framework was built for diagnosing cytomegalovirus status from the catalog of TCR beta chain sequences. In a later analysis, V and J genes were assigned by comparing TCR nucleotide sequences against IMGT/GENE-DB human TR gene sequences. A later analysis assigned CDR3 sequences and most-parsimonious VDJ recombination scenarios with the TCRdist pipeline. A later analysis defined each TCR beta chain by its CDR3 amino acid sequence plus V-gene family, and excluded reads lacking a unique V-gene family. A later analysis removed 550 to 650 highly shared, low-generation-probability nucleotide sequences to deal with suspected cross-contamination and a sequencing artifact. A later analysis calculated a clonal expansion index for each public chain from normalized within-repertoire ranks of inferred template counts. Generation probabilities in a later analysis came from a VDJ recombination model fitted to out-of-frame rearrangements, and those results were checked against IGoR. A later analysis scored TCR-TCR, TCR-HLA and TCR-CMV co-occurrence with hypergeometric tests, applying a repertoire-size bias correction to TCR pairs. In a later analysis, false discovery rates were estimated by permuting HLA or CMV assignments 20 times. In a later analysis, co-occurring TCRs were grouped using DBSCAN, with TCRdist sequence similarity added in when clustering inside HLA-allele-positive subsets. Repertoires with fewer than 30,000 or more than 120,000 public chains were left out of co-occurrence clustering, as were five repertoires with anomalous nucleotide sharing. This immuneACCESS table, as held by TCRdb, lists in-frame sequences with V and J called but not all clones. Of the missing ones, under half trace to an unresolved V gene in checked studies; the others have no known cause. That table is the source of V, J and clone size, and D and trimming were worked out from the DNA. Recorded for this sample are some 150,000 clones; approximately 80% of them occurred a single time. The ten largest clones capture around 6.2% of the sample.

The sample comes from a study of cytomegalovirus exposure and HLA in healthy donors (dated by TCRdb to about 2017). In terms of the full investigation: In an earlier analysis of several hundred of the donors, approximately 260 Gb of sequence data and roughly 100 million unique TCR beta sequences from roughly 200 million T cells were reported. Along with the approximately 700-subject first cohort, a separate validation cohort of around 120 different subjects was used. In a later genetic analysis, genome-wide SNP genotypes for about 65% of the roughly 700 donors were used, and that subset was treated as a discovery cohort. Typing coverage varied by locus: roughly 620-640 donors for A, B, C, DRB1 and DQB1; approximately 560 for DQA1; nearly 610 for DPA1; roughly 450 for DPB1. A later analysis re-examined previously published TCR beta repertoires from roughly 720 donors and added high-resolution HLA genotyping to investigate patterns of TCR occurrence. All discovery cohort repertoires had been generated using a single sequencing platform. Rather than drawing on any new phenotypic data, the later analysis identified candidate immune exposures from TCR beta sequences and the way those sequences occurred across donors. Four to six DR-DQ haplotypes were handled as single units for association and clustering because linkage in the cohort was strong. The T cell repertoires of some 670 subjects were profiled by immunosequencing and related to cytomegalovirus serostatus. To decide whether each TCR beta V gene segment behaved as functional or pseudogenic, an earlier analysis of approximately 620 of the donors relied on high-throughput TCR beta sequencing. The study was designed to test whether signatures of past pathogen exposure could be identified by cataloging public T cell receptors. An early release that covered about 600 HLA-typed donors contained about 300 gigabases of sequencing data and 65 million to 100 million unique TCR sequences. Class I and class II HLA loci were covered by the typing at four-digit resolution. Among about 410 genotyped donors of the cohort, an average of approximately 200,000 unique TCR beta nucleotide sequences was sequenced per donor, of which roughly 18% were non-productive. Donor age, sex, ethnicity and CMV serostatus were compiled together with the repertoire data. To predict cytomegalovirus infection status, the study combined high-throughput TCR immunosequencing, statistical association of individual TCRs with disease status, and machine learning. The genetic ancestry cluster associated with self-reported Caucasian donors included around 76% of the 300 to 450 genotyped donors.

The cohort comprised more than 550 healthy bone marrow donors. All cohort members were sampled while nominally healthy, although unrecorded immune exposures were likely present. The donor was CMV seropositive and belonged to the group of 250 to 300 seropositive cohort members. Every donor gave a peripheral blood sample, and the peripheral blood mononuclear cells from that sample were used for TCR beta sequencing. The Qiagen DNeasy Blood Extraction Kit was used to extract genomic DNA from the blood cell samples. The CDR3 contains 13 residues, cysteine and phenylalanine counted. Only the CDR3 DNA is retained, 39 bases long and in frame from the first base. The trim is 6 bases for V and 1 base for J, with a gap of 10 bases between the germline ends. CDR1 SGHVS and CDR2 FQNEAQ were looked up in the germline V gene. Beyond this particular receptor, the publication reports: A later analysis found that HLA-associated TCR beta chains were more clonally expanded and had lower generation probabilities than equally common non-associated chains. Because counts were too low, about 18 rarely observed V segments, including chromosome 9 orphons, were excluded from the earlier analysis of several hundred of the donors. In vitro tests confirmed that a few of the cytomegalovirus-associated TCR beta chains recognize cytomegalovirus antigens. In a later genetic analysis, a missense DCLRE1C variant was associated with V-gene and J-gene trimming of TCR beta chains, and the association was replicated in an independent cohort. According to a later analysis, most CMV-associated TCR beta chains appeared to be HLA-restricted, and the HLA associations seemed to be driven largely by CMV exposure. Because some donors lacked HLA typing at each locus, the association tests relied only on the typed subset. The classifier was reported to diagnose cytomegalovirus status with high specificity and sensitivity in both the original and validation cohorts. Sequencing depth was assumed to be roughly uniform across donors in the presence/absence analyses, though that assumption may not hold. Most TCR sequences were observed very rarely across donors, whereas some public TCRs were present in many individuals. The 87-base-pair reads could not distinguish some IMGT-functional V segments, including TRBV6-2 and TRBV6-3, so those segments were excluded. It was suggested by the authors that the approach could potentially be generalized to other disease states and immunological phenotypes. A further reported finding was that TCR beta sequences accurately predicted the HLA-A and HLA-B alleles for most subjects in the first cohort. A total of 150 or so TCR beta chains were listed by the study as associated with cytomegalovirus. When HLA alleles, especially DR and DQ, strongly co-occurred, attributing TCR associations to individual alleles was difficult. Linkage disequilibrium might explain the correlated functional status among segregating V segments, but an unknown experimental factor could not be excluded. For the cohort, immune exposure information was limited to CMV serostatus. A group of highly shared sequence variants was considered likely to be a technical artifact of the sequencing pipeline. In a later analysis, several top co-occurrence clusters were reported to appear linked to parvovirus B19, influenza, CMV and Epstein-Barr virus. At a false discovery rate of 0.05, a later analysis linked under 20,000 TCR beta sequences to specific HLA alleles. According to a later genetic analysis, donors in an Asian-associated ancestry cluster had fewer N-insertions in productive TCRs than the roughly 670-donor mean. In an earlier analysis of about 540 of the donors, most TCR beta V segments were observed in productive rearrangements about 87% or about 30% of the time, broadly matching IMGT annotations. In this cohort, only TCR beta chains were sequenced, and detectable features were limited by the absence of alpha or paired-chain data. A later analysis found that TCR association rates varied across HLA loci, with DRB1 alleles showing the most associated TCRs and HLA-C alleles the fewest.

The sample was PBMCs. The chain was built from TRBV7-8 and TRBJ2-7; TRBD1 might be the D gene, on 6 matching bases. The receptor's source is a man younger than 40 in good health and CMV-seropositive. Here the CDR3 is given as CASRSGASYEQYF. The DNA sequence is given as TGTGCCAGCAGATCAGGGGCGTCCTACGAGCAGTACTTC.